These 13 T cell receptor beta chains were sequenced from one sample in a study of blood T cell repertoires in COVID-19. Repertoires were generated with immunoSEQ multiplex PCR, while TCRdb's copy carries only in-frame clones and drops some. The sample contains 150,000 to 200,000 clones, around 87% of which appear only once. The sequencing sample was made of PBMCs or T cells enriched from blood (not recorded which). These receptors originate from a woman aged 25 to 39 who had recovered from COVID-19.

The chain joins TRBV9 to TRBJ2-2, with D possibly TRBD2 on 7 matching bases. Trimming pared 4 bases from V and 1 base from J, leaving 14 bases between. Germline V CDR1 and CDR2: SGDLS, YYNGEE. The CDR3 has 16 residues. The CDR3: CASSTRGAGNTGELFF. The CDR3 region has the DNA TGTGCCAGCAGCACCCGGGGGGCAGGGAACACCGGGGAGCTGTTTTTT. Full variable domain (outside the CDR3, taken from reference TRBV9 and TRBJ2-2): DSGVTQTPKHLITATGQRVTLRCSPRSGDLSVYWYQQSLDQGLQFLIQYYNGEERAKGNILERFSAQQFPDLHSELNLSSLELGDSALYFCASSTRGAGNTGELFFGEGSRLTVL.

The CDR3 DNA reads as TGTGCCAGCAGCCCCGGGACTAGCGTTACCGGGGAGCTGTTTTTT. It is translated as CASSPGTSVTGELFF. V gene TRBV7-7 combines with J gene TRBJ2-2; 10 nucleotides align to TRBD2. V lost 5 bases to trimming and J lost 5 bases; unmatched junction nucleotides: 5. Germline CDR1 SSHAT, CDR2 FNYEAQ (reference sequence). The CDR3 consists of 15 residues.

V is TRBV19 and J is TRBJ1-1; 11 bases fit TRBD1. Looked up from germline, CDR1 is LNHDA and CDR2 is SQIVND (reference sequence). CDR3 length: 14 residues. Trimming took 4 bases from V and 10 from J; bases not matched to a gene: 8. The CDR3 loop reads CASSRGQGARAAFF. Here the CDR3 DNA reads TGTGCCAGTAGTAGAGGACAGGGGGCTCGGGCAGCTTTCTTT.

The CDR3 loop reads CASSLGGQSNTEAFF. The CDR3 DNA reads TGCGCCAGCAGCTTAGGCGGACAGTCGAACACTGAAGCTTTCTTT. The chain couples TRBV5-1 to TRBJ1-1; D might be TRBD1 (6 bases). Looked up from germline, CDR1 is SGHRS and CDR2 is YFSETQ. V was pared by 2 bases and J by 1 base, with 12 bases between. The CDR3 covers 15 residues.

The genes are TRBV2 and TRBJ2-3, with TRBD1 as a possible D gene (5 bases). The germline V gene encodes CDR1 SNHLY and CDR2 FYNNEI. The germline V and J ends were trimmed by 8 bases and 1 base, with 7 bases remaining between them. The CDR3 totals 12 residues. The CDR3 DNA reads TGTGCCAGCGAACAGGGCACAGATACGCAGTATTTT. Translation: CASEQGTDTQYF.

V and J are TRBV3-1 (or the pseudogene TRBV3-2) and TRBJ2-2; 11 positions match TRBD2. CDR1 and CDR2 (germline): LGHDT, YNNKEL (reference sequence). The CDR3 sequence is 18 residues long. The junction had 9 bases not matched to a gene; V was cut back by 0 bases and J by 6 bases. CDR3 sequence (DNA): TGTGCCAGCAGCCAAGATAAGCCTAGCGGGAGGAATGCCGGGGAGCTGTTTTTT. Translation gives CASSQDKPSGRNAGELFF.

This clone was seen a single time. The CDR3 DNA sequence: TGCAGCTCCCTTAGGGGCACTGAAGCTTTCTTT. This sequence encodes CSSLRGTEAFF. The rearrangement uses TRBV29-1 and TRBJ1-1, with D perhaps TRBD1 (5 bases). This CDR3 is 11 amino acids long. Trimming stripped 8 bases from V and 4 bases from J, with 11 bases between. In germline, CDR1 is SQVTM, CDR2 ANQGSEA.

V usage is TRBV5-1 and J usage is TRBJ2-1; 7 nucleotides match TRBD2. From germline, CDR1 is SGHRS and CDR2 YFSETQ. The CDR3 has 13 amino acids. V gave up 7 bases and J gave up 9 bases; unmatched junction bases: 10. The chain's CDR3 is CASRDWEGGEQFF. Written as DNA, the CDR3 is TGCGCCAGCCGGGACTGGGAGGGTGGTGAGCAGTTCTTC.

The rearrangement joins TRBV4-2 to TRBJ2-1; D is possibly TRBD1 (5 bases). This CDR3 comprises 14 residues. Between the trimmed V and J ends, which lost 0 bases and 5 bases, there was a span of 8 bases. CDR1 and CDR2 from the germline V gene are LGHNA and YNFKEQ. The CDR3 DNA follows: TGTGCCAGCAGCCAAGATCTACAGGACAATGAGCAGTTCTTC. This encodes CASSQDLQDNEQFF.

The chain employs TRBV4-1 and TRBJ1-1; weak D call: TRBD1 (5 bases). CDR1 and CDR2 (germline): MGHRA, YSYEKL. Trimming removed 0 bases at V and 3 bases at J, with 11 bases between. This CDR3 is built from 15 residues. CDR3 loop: CASSQDRAGDTEAFF. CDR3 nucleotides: TGCGCCAGCAGCCAAGATAGGGCGGGGGACACTGAAGCTTTCTTT.

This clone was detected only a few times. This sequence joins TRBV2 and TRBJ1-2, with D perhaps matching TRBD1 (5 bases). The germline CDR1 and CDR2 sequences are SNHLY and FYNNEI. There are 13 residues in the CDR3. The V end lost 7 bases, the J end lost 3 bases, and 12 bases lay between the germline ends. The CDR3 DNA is TGTGCCAGCAATATGGCAGGGTACTATGGCTACACCTTC. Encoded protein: CASNMAGYYGYTF.

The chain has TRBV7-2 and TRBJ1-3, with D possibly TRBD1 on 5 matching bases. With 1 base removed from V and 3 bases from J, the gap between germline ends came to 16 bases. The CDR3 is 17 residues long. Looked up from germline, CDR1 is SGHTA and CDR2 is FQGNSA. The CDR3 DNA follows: TGTGCCAGCAGCTTAGAGGGAGGGACGGTATATGGAAACACCATATATTTT. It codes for CASSLEGGTVYGNTIYF.

CDR3 bases: TGTGCCAGCAGCACGACAGGGGGCGGCTACGAGCAGTACTTC. Encoded protein: CASSTTGGGYEQYF. The rearrangement joins TRBV7-9 to TRBJ2-7, with TRBD1 matching 10 bases. The V gene's germline CDR1 is SEHNR and CDR2 FQNEAQ (reference sequence). Trimming took 5 bases from V and 3 from J; bases not matched to a gene: 4. This CDR3 comprises 14 residues.